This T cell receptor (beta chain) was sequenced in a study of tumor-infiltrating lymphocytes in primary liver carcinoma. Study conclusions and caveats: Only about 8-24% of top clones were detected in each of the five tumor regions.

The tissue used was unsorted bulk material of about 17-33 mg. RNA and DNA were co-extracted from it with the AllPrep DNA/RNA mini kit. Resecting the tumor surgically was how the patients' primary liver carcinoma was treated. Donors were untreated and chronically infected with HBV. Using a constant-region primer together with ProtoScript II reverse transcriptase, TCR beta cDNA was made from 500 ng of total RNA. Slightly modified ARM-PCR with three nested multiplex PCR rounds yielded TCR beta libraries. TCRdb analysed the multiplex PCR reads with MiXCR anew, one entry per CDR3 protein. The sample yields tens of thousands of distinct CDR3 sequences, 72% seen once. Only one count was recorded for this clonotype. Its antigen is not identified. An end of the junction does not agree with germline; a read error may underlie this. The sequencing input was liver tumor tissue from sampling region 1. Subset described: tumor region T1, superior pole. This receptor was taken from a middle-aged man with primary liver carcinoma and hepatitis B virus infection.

The CDR3 sequence is CASSLIDGAYEKYF. CDR3 bases: TGTGCCAGCAGCTTAATCGACGGAGCCTACGAGAAGTACTTT. The V call is TRBV11-2, the J call TRBJ2-7; no reliable D call. CDR3 length: 14 amino acids. From germline, CDR1 is SGHAT and CDR2 FQNNGV. The variable domain in full, completed from reference TRBV11-2 and TRBJ2-7, reads EAGVAQSPRYKIIEKRQSVAFWCNPISGHATLYWYQQILGQGPKLLIQFQNNGVVDDSQLPKDRFSAERLKGVDSTLKIQPAKLEDSAVYLCASSLIDGAYEKYFGPGTRLTVT.